Included here is one T cell receptor (beta chain) sequence, with context. Its antigen remains unknown. Chemo-refractory metastatic non-small-cell lung cancer patients were treated with focal radiation plus CTLA-4 blockade with ipilimumab. This specimen comes from a study of radiotherapy plus CTLA-4 blockade in lung cancer. General study findings and limits: The authors reported that early blood T cell clone dynamics, with interferon-beta, best predicted response. There was expansion of tumor-derived TCR clones in blood after radiotherapy plus ipilimumab.

V shed 4 bases and J 3 bases; nucleotides not matched to a gene: 6. Germline-derived CDR1 and CDR2 are SQVTM and ANQGSEA. There are 14 residues in the CDR3. The repertoire was sequenced with immunoSEQ multiplex PCR; TCRdb's copy has only in-frame clones and lacks some. This sample has around 38,000 clones; 65% to 90% occur once, and the top ten carry approximately 22%. The rearrangement uses TRBV29-1 and TRBJ2-7; 10 bases match TRBD1. This receptor was identified in a human donor with non-small cell lung cancer whose response to radiotherapy plus ipilimumab could not be evaluated. The source was peripheral blood, collected from a patient treated with radiotherapy plus ipilimumab. The CDR3 loop reads CSVAGDRGLYEQYF. The CDR3 DNA sequence: TGCAGCGTTGCCGGGGACAGGGGTCTCTACGAGCAGTACTTC.